This TCR beta chain came from a study of neurological immune-mediated disorders. The unsorted libraries were produced from 2 million PBMCs held at -80 C. General study results and limits: None of the CDR3 amino acid sequences found in expanded clones was shared across subjects. This suggests that the TCR-beta repertoires were private in all groups. Phylogenetic grouping put 18 of 34 multiple sclerosis patients' repertoires into one related-CDR3 cluster, a possible signature.

Every sequencing run gave over 170 million TCR-beta sequences, taken from 15-18 subjects. TCRdb re-called the 5' RACE reads with MiXCR, one entry per CDR3 protein. This sample yields approximately 66,000 distinct CDR3 sequences, of which under 3.5% are seen a single time; approximately 3.7% belongs to the top ten. This clonotype was seen many times. Its antigen is undetermined. Trimming left V 2 bases short and J 4 bases short, with 4 bases between. Looked up from germline, CDR1 is SGHRS and CDR2 is YFSETQ. The CDR3 runs to 12 residues. The gene calls are TRBV5-1 and TRBJ2-1; no reliable D call. Sequenced input: PBMCs. The clonotype was recovered from a man aged 35-49 years with multiple sclerosis. The CDR3 DNA reads TGCGCCAGCAGCTTTGTTTACAATGAGCAGTTCTTC. It yields the protein CASSFVYNEQFF. Based on the CDR3 plus reference TRBV5-1 and TRBJ2-1, the full variable domain is KAGVTQTPRYLIKTRGQQVTLSCSPISGHRSVSWYQQTPGQGLQFLFEYFSETQRNKGNFPGRFSGRQFSNSRSEMNVSTLELGDSALYLCASSFVYNEQFFGPGTRLTVL.